The clone carrying this T cell receptor (beta chain) was observed many times. Its target is not known. Germline values: CDR1 SGHTA, CDR2 FQGNSA. V trimming: 1 base; J trimming: 0 bases; junction bases outside the gene matches: 5. CDR3 length equals 16 residues. Together with a sample-barcoded 5' primer, a J-beta primer mix was included in a second PCR lasting roughly 7 to 11 cycles. Every cDNA was tagged by a template-switch adaptor with 12 random nucleotides. Each CDR3 protein is one row after TCRdb ran MiXCR on the 5' RACE reads. The profile covers some 790,000 distinct CDR3 sequences, with more than 25% appearing a single time and approximately 15% taken by the ten largest. This entry belongs to a study of blood T cells in healthy people across ages. Notes on the study in general: Across the age range, TCR beta diversity per million T cells fell in a roughly linear way. Fewer expanded clones and more diversity marked long-lived versus aged donors.

The rearrangement links TRBV7-2 to TRBJ1-2; 7 bases line up with TRBD1. The material sequenced was blood. The clonotype comes from a woman older than 75 in good health. CDR3: CASSLVGQSSNYGYTF. The CDR3 DNA is TGTGCCAGCAGCTTAGTGGGACAGAGCTCTAACTATGGCTACACCTTC.